Detailed here is one TCR beta chain. Antigen specificity is unknown. Assay used: immunoSEQ multiplex PCR; TCRdb lists only in-frame clones, some missing. Of about 1,000 clones in the sample, roughly 32% were seen once. Samples of adjacent lung lacking atypia were obtained no closer than 2 cm to the tumor margin. The CDR3 loop spans 11 amino acids. CDR1 and CDR2 (germline): LNHDA, SQIVND (reference sequence). Trimming stripped 1 base from V and 6 bases from J, with 3 bases between. The data are from a study of T cells in localized non-small cell lung cancer. Study-level points and caveats: Tumor showed lower T cell clonality than uninvolved adjacent lung, where it was highest. With higher T cell density in blood came longer overall survival. Because researchers sequenced only one region of the tumor, heterogeneity is still possible.

This chain connects TRBV19 to TRBJ1-2; D is ambiguous. The receptor was derived from a male donor at least 60 years old with stage II lung adenocarcinoma. The specimen was normal lung tissue next to the tumor, collected before any cancer treatment. The CDR3 reads CASSIGNGYTF. The DNA for the CDR3 is TGTGCCAGTAGTATAGGGAATGGCTACACCTTC.